These 19 T cell receptor beta chains were all obtained from the same sample, sequenced in a study of OX40 agonist ivuxolimab in advanced cancers. The table came from immunoSEQ multiplex PCR; TCRdb's copy has only in-frame clones and leaves some out. The table records around 100,000 clones, roughly 87% of them present only once. Sequenced material: CD4+ or CD8+ T cells sorted from blood, taken in a trial of the OX40 agonist ivuxolimab. These receptor sequences come from an adult with an advanced solid tumor such as melanoma, head and neck, liver or kidney cancer.

The rearrangement links TRBV19 to TRBJ2-1; D is unresolved. The CDR3 contains 15 residues. Trimming removed 0 bases at V and 4 bases at J, with 10 bases between. Germline assignment: CDR1 LNHDA and CDR2 SQIVND (reference sequence). Written as DNA, the CDR3 is TGTGCCAGTAGTATAGAGATTCGGGTATACAATGAGCAGTTCTTC. Protein product: CASSIEIRVYNEQFF.

The chain combines TRBV5-4 with TRBJ1-2, with D hard to call. The V and J ends lost 0 bases and 2 bases respectively, with 11 bases between them. Germline V lookup: CDR1 SGHNT, CDR2 YYREEE (reference sequence). This CDR3 spans 15 amino acids. CDR3 nucleotide sequence: TGTGCCAGCAGCTTGGGTCCCGGGCCGAACTATGGCTACACCTTC. Protein sequence: CASSLGPGPNYGYTF.

This rearrangement joins TRBV11-2 to TRBJ1-5; D possibly corresponds to TRBD1 (6 bases). The germline CDR1 and CDR2 sequences are SGHAT and FQNNGV. Trimming removed 4 bases at V and 4 bases at J, with 23 bases between. This CDR3 spans 18 amino acids. The CDR3 DNA follows: TGTGCCAGCAGCTCAGTTGACAGGACACTATTCATGAATCAGCCCCAGCATTTT. This codes for CASSSVDRTLFMNQPQHF.

The chain is built from TRBV5-1 and TRBJ2-1; D ambiguous. The V end was cut by 4 bases, the J end by 6 bases, with 17 bases between. The CDR3 has 15 amino acids. The germline V gene has CDR1 SGHRS and CDR2 YFSETQ. The CDR3 is CASSATQTDGNEQFF. The CDR3, as DNA: TGCGCCAGCAGCGCGACCCAGACCGACGGCAATGAGCAGTTCTTC.

The chain has TRBV18 and TRBJ2-1; no definite D call. CDR1 and CDR2 from the germline V gene are KGHSH and LQKENI. There are 16 residues in the CDR3. V gave up 1 base and J gave up 0 bases, with 10 bases separating them. Here the CDR3 DNA reads TGTGCCAGCTCACCACTAGGCGGAAACTCCTACAATGAGCAGTTCTTC. Its translation: CASSPLGGNSYNEQFF. The whole variable domain, remainder taken from reference TRBV18 and TRBJ2-1, is NAGVMQNPRHLVRRRGQEARLRCSPMKGHSHVYWYRQLPEEGLKFMVYLQKENIIDESGMPKERFSAEFPKEGPSILRIQQVVRGDSAAYFCASSPLGGNSYNEQFFGPGTRLTVL.

This clone was detected only once. This sequence joins TRBV11-1 and TRBJ1-1, with 11 bases aligning to TRBD1. The CDR3 covers 14 residues. Germline V gene sequence: CDR1 SGHAT, CDR2 FQDESV (reference sequence). Losses at the gene ends were 2 bases for V and 7 bases for J; bases not matched to a gene: 3. In nucleotides, the CDR3 is TGTGCCAGCAGCTTAACGGACAGGGGGCATGAAGCTTTCTTT. Translated: CASSLTDRGHEAFF.

The CDR3 here is CASSSLPGLADNEQFF. Here the CDR3 DNA reads TGTGCCAGCAGCTCACTACCGGGACTAGCGGACAATGAGCAGTTCTTC. The V and J genes are TRBV13 and TRBJ2-1; 11 bases match TRBD2. With V trimmed by 4 bases and J by 5 bases, 7 bases remained unmatched. Germline values: CDR1 PRHDT, CDR2 FYEKMQ (reference sequence). CDR3 length: 16 amino acids.

The chain combines TRBV28 with TRBJ2-1; D perhaps matches TRBD2 (6 bases). The CDR3 spans 12 residues. V shed 7 bases and J shed 9 bases, with 13 bases lying between them. Germline V gene sequence: CDR1 MDHEN, CDR2 SYDVKM. The CDR3 DNA is TGTGCCAGCACCCAGCGGGTGGGTGAGCAGTTCTTC. Its protein is CASTQRVGEQFF.

The J gene is TRBJ2-1, the V gene TRBV4-2; D is unresolved. The V end was cut by 0 bases, the J end by 7 bases, with 13 bases between. CDR3 length: 15 amino acids. The V gene's germline CDR1 is LGHNA and CDR2 YNFKEQ. The CDR3 here is CASSQERAPGNEQFF. The CDR3 DNA follows: TGTGCCAGCAGCCAAGAACGGGCCCCCGGGAATGAGCAGTTCTTC.

The gene calls are TRBV7-6 and TRBJ1-4, with unresolved D. Looked up from germline, CDR1 is SGHVS and CDR2 is FNYEAQ. This CDR3 region has 12 residues. Trimming took 5 bases from V and 11 from J, leaving 12 bases between them. The DNA of the CDR3 is TGTGCCAGCAGCCTTTATAAATCGAAACTGTTTTTT. Amino acid sequence: CASSLYKSKLFF.

The chain carries TRBV19 and TRBJ2-7; no clear D gene. Per germline, CDR1 LNHDA and CDR2 SQIVND (reference sequence). The CDR3 runs 14 residues. Trimming left V 3 bases short and J 0 bases short, with 9 bases between. The CDR3 sequence is CASSIGFHSYEQYF. CDR3 DNA sequence: TGTGCCAGTAGTATTGGCTTTCACTCCTACGAGCAGTACTTC.

This clone was found a few times. J is TRBJ1-5 and V is TRBV19; no reliable D call. The V and J ends lost 6 bases and 1 base respectively, with 19 bases between them. The CDR3 is 17 residues long. Germline CDR1 and CDR2: LNHDA and SQIVND (reference sequence). The CDR3: CASRKSEVGVSNQPQHF. Here the CDR3 DNA reads TGTGCCAGTAGGAAGTCGGAAGTGGGAGTGAGCAATCAGCCCCAGCATTTT.

The V call is TRBV5-1, the J call TRBJ1-1, with D unresolved. The germline V gene encodes CDR1 SGHRS and CDR2 YFSETQ. This CDR3 has 14 residues. Trimming took off 0 bases at V and 1 base at J, with 7 bases between the two ends. The CDR3, as DNA: TGCGCCAGCAGCTTGGCGCACCAGAACACTGAAGCTTTCTTT. This encodes CASSLAHQNTEAFF.

This rearrangement joins TRBV5-1 to TRBJ2-4; 7 bases are shared with TRBD1. This CDR3 region has 13 residues. Trimming at V came to 4 bases and at J to 9 bases, leaving 7 bases not matched to a gene. The germline V gene has CDR1 SGHRS and CDR2 YFSETQ. The CDR3: CASSQGVLGIQYF. The CDR3 DNA sequence: TGCGCCAGCAGCCAGGGGGTTCTCGGCATTCAGTACTTC.

The chain recombines TRBV7-3 with TRBJ2-3, with D possibly called TRBD1 or TRBD2 (5 bases each). CDR1 is SGHTA, CDR2 FQGTGA, per germline. The CDR3 is 16 amino acids. The V and J ends lost 4 bases and 0 bases respectively, with 14 bases between them. The CDR3 loop is CASSYTGTVSTDTQYF. The CDR3 region has the DNA TGTGCCAGCAGCTATACCGGGACGGTTAGCACAGATACGCAGTATTTT. Full variable domain (outside the CDR3, taken from reference TRBV7-3 and TRBJ2-3): GAGVSQTPSNKVTEKGKYVELRCDPISGHTALYWYRQSLGQGPEFLIYFQGTGAADDSGLPNDRFFAVRPEGSVSTLKIQRTERGDSAVYLCASSYTGTVSTDTQYFGPGTRLTVL.

This clone has only one observation. The V and J genes are TRBV25-1 and TRBJ2-1; 10 positions match TRBD2. The V segment lost 3 bases and the J segment 8 bases; nucleotides outside the gene matches: 7. The CDR3 length is 15 residues. The germline CDR1 and CDR2 sequences are MGHDK and SYGVNS. The CDR3 bases are TGTGCCAGCAGTGACCGAGCGGGGGGGCCCGATGAGCAGTTCTTC. Amino acids: CASSDRAGGPDEQFF.

V gene TRBV9 combines with J gene TRBJ2-5; the match to TRBD2 covers 9 bases. The ends lost 0 bases at V and 4 bases at J; junction bases unmatched: 4. The V gene's germline CDR1 is SGDLS and CDR2 YYNGEE. This CDR3 region has 15 residues. The CDR3 is CASSVAGGGGETQYF. The CDR3 region has the DNA TGTGCCAGCAGCGTAGCTGGCGGGGGGGGAGAGACCCAGTACTTC.

CDR3 nucleotide sequence: TGTGCCAGCAGCCCGCAGGGAGGAAGTTCACCCCTCCACTTT. Amino acid sequence: CASSPQGGSSPLHF. The gene calls are TRBV13 and TRBJ1-6; D possibly corresponds to TRBD1 (5 bases). The germline V gene encodes CDR1 PRHDT and CDR2 FYEKMQ (reference sequence). The CDR3 length is 14 residues. Between the trimmed V and J ends, which lost 5 bases and 9 bases, there was a span of 14 bases.

The V gene is TRBV6-1, the J gene TRBJ1-4, with D uncertain. This CDR3 contains 13 residues. V lost 11 bases and J lost 4, with 14 bases in between. The germline CDR1 and CDR2 sequences are MNHNS and SASEGT. CDR3 sequence reads: CAASRPHNEKLFF. CDR3 coding DNA: TGTGCCGCGTCCCGGCCCCATAATGAAAAACTGTTTTTT.